This T cell receptor beta chain came from a study of identical twins. Study results and caveats: There were fewer insertions in abundant cord blood beta clonotypes, but memory repertoires showed no such pattern. Out-of-frame alpha sequences common to twins exhibited an excess of low generation probability.

Only a few counts were recorded for this clonotype. Its target is unknown. Unique molecular identifiers were present on cDNA, and template switching added a universal primer site. TCRdb ran MiXCR on the 5' RACE reads and lists one entry per CDR3 protein. This table holds 450,000 or so distinct CDR3 sequences, approximately 15% found once. The V gene end was trimmed by 5 bases and the J gene end by 7 bases; junction bases not matched to a gene: 9. Germline CDR1 is LNHDA and CDR2 is SQIVND (reference sequence). This CDR3 has 14 residues. The data were also submitted as part of a second study, on yellow fever vaccine responses in identical twins.

The TCR sequence derives from a young woman in good health. The specimen was CD4+ T cells sorted from blood. The V call is TRBV19, the J call TRBJ2-3; 7 bases match TRBD1. CDR3 amino acids: CASSPRQGGNTQYF. CDR3 coding DNA: TGTGCCAGTAGTCCCAGACAGGGTGGGAATACGCAGTATTTT. Full variable domain (rest looked up from reference TRBV19 and TRBJ2-3): DGGITQSPKYLFRKEGQNVTLSCEQNLNHDAMYWYRQDPGQGLRLIYYSQIVNDFQKGDIAEGYSVSREKKESFPLTVTSAQKNPTAFYLCASSPRQGGNTQYFGPGTRLTVL.